These 30 T cell receptor beta chains share one sample of origin, sequenced in a study of blood T cells in healthy people across ages. For the second PCR, which ran for about 6 to 11 cycles, a sample-barcoded 5' primer and a J-beta primer mix were used. In TCRdb, the 5' RACE reads were re-called with MiXCR into one record per CDR3 protein. The sample has under 2 million distinct CDR3 sequences; roughly 30% are singletons. The specimen was blood. Receptors originate from a woman in her twenties or thirties in good health.

This clonotype was observed a few times. This rearrangement joins TRBV6-2 or TRBV6-3 to TRBJ2-1, with 8 bases identical to TRBD1. V was pared by 5 bases and J by 0 bases, with 6 bases of the junction left unmatched. Germline V lookup: CDR1 MNHEY, CDR2 SVGEGT. This CDR3 is built from 16 residues. The CDR3 nucleotides read TGTGCCAGCAGTGGACAGGGCCGGGGCTCCTACAATGAGCAGTTCTTC. This translates into CASSGQGRGSYNEQFF.

The chain employs TRBV9 and TRBJ1-1, with 8 bases aligning to TRBD1. J was trimmed by 4 bases and V by 5 bases; bases with no gene match: 10. CDR3 length: 15 amino acids. CDR1 SGDLS and CDR2 YYNGEE come from the germline V gene. Written as DNA, the CDR3 is TGTGCCAGCAGTCTTGGGCCAGGACAGGGCACTGAAGCTTTCTTT. Its protein is CASSLGPGQGTEAFF.

This chain uses TRBV27 with TRBJ2-3, with TRBD2 matching 10 bases. Trimming removed 5 bases from V and 2 bases from J; junction bases left unmatched: 10. The germline CDR1 and CDR2 sequences are MNHEY and SMNVEV (reference sequence). This CDR3 has 17 residues. This CDR3 is CASSPTGLAAHTDTQYF. The CDR3 DNA reads TGTGCCAGCAGTCCCACCGGACTAGCGGCACACACAGATACGCAGTATTTT.

This clonotype has only a few counts. The V call is TRBV6-1, the J call TRBJ2-1; TRBD1 matches at 11 bases. CDR3 length: 14 residues. V lost 4 bases to trimming and J lost 7 bases; unmatched junction nucleotides: 3. Germline values: CDR1 MNHNS, CDR2 SASEGT. Here the CDR3 reads CASSGTGGVNEQFF. CDR3 DNA sequence: TGTGCCAGCAGTGGGACAGGGGGCGTAAATGAGCAGTTCTTC.

The chain carries TRBV28 and TRBJ2-6, with D unclear. CDR3 length: 15 amino acids. With 1 base removed from V and 4 bases from J, the gap between germline ends came to 8 bases. Germline V gene sequence: CDR1 MDHEN, CDR2 SYDVKM. CDR3 sequence: CASSLYRNGANVLTF. The CDR3 nucleotides read TGTGCCAGCAGTTTATATCGGAACGGGGCCAACGTCCTGACTTTC.

Concerning this clonotype itself: Its ends do not fully match the called genes, so a read error is possible. J is TRBJ1-5 and V is TRBV27, with 7 bases fitting TRBD1. The germline V gene encodes CDR1 MNHEY and CDR2 SMNVEV (reference sequence). The CDR3 has 15 residues. In DNA form, the CDR3 reads TGTGCCAGCAGTTTAAATCCAGGGGGAGGTCAGCCTCAGCATTTT. This encodes CASSLNPGGGQPQHF.

This clonotype was seen many times. The rearrangement joins TRBV4-2 to TRBJ2-4; D remains ambiguous. Germline CDR1 is LGHNA and CDR2 is YNFKEQ. Trimming took 0 bases from V and 5 from J, leaving 17 bases between them. This CDR3 spans 17 amino acids. The CDR3 DNA follows: TGTGCCAGCAGCCAAGATGGGGTCTGGCGAGAGGAAAACATTCAGTACTTC. It specifies CASSQDGVWREENIQYF.

The V and J genes are TRBV7-9 and TRBJ2-3; D call uncertain. V was shortened by 5 bases and J by 2 bases, with 14 bases between the two germline ends. Germline-derived CDR1 and CDR2 are SEHNR and FQNEAQ (reference sequence). The CDR3 contains 15 residues. The CDR3 coding sequence is TGTGCCAGCAGCCTCCCGAAATCCTACACAGATACGCAGTATTTT. This gives the protein CASSLPKSYTDTQYF.

The sample holds a few counts of this clonotype. This chain uses TRBV3-1 with TRBJ2-6; no clear D gene. Trimming removed 2 bases at V and 0 bases at J, with 17 bases between. CDR3 size: 19 residues. Germline V gives CDR1 LGHDT, CDR2 YNNKEL (reference sequence). The DNA of the CDR3 is TGTGCCAGCAGCCAACTATCGGGCAGGAGCAACTCTGGGGCCAACGTCCTGACTTTC. Protein sequence: CASSQLSGRSNSGANVLTF.

This clonotype was seen more than once but under ten times. The chain links TRBV4-1 to TRBJ2-1; D call uncertain. V was shortened by 4 bases and J by 7 bases, with 11 bases between the two germline ends. Germline values: CDR1 MGHRA, CDR2 YSYEKL. The CDR3 runs to 13 residues. This chain's CDR3 is CASSPQFGNEQFF. The CDR3 DNA follows: TGCGCCAGCAGCCCCCAATTTGGGAATGAGCAGTTCTTC.

The rearrangement uses TRBV6-1 and TRBJ2-3, with TRBD1 identical over 10 bases. The CDR3 spans 19 residues. The V gene's germline CDR1 is MNHNS and CDR2 SASEGT. J lost 1 base, V lost 6 bases, and 16 bases had no gene match. This CDR3 reads CASSRASGQGSSGTDTQYF. CDR3 coding DNA: TGTGCCAGCAGCCGGGCGTCGGGACAGGGGTCCTCTGGCACAGATACGCAGTATTTT.

This clonotype showed up just a few times. The chain joins TRBV5-4 to TRBJ2-7; maybe TRBD2 (6 bases). Trimming removed 4 bases at V and 0 bases at J, with 17 bases between. CDR1 and CDR2 from the germline V gene are SGHNT and YYREEE (reference sequence). This CDR3 is 16 amino acids long. CDR3 sequence (DNA): TGTGCCAGCAGCCCAAGGGAGCGGGCAAGCTCCTACGAGCAGTACTTC. Amino acids: CASSPRERASSYEQYF. The full variable domain, in which reference TRBV5-4 and TRBJ2-7 provide the parts outside the CDR3, is ETGVTQSPTHLIKTRGQQVTLRCSSQSGHNTVSWYQQALGQGPQFIFQYYREEENGRGNFPPRFSGLQFPNYSSELNVNALELDDSALYLCASSPRERASSYEQYFGPGTRLTVT.

J is TRBJ2-2 and V is TRBV7-2; 7 nucleotides match TRBD1. Germline-derived CDR1 and CDR2 are SGHTA and FQGNSA. The CDR3 has 16 amino acids. The ends lost 2 bases at V and 1 base at J; junction bases unmatched: 4. CDR3 loop: CASSLQRGLNTGELFF. The CDR3 region has the DNA TGTGCCAGCAGCTTACAAAGGGGGCTGAACACCGGGGAGCTGTTTTTT.

The genes are TRBV2 and TRBJ2-5; 8 bases agree with TRBD1. Near its end, the DNA agrees better with TRBJ2-7, so the J call may be wrong. Germline V gives CDR1 SNHLY, CDR2 FYNNEI. The CDR3 extends over 15 amino acids. CDR3 protein: CASSEATGQAYEQYF. The CDR3 DNA follows: TGTGCCAGCAGTGAAGCCACGGGACAGGCCTACGAGCAGTACTTC.

V usage is TRBV28 and J usage is TRBJ2-7, with a tentative D call TRBD2 (6 bases). CDR1 and CDR2 from the germline V gene are MDHEN and SYDVKM. The CDR3 totals 14 residues. Trimming removed 6 bases at V and 0 bases at J, with 12 bases between. CDR3 nucleotide sequence: TGTGCCAGCAGGGAGCGGGTCACCTCCTACGAGCAGTACTTC. Amino acid sequence: CASRERVTSYEQYF.

V usage is TRBV24-1 and J usage is TRBJ2-1, with D uncertain. The germline CDR1 and CDR2 sequences are KGHDR and SFDVKD. Between the trimmed V and J ends, which lost 3 bases and 0 bases, there was a span of 11 bases. CDR3 size: 16 residues. CDR3 in amino acids: CATSDPLLGSYNEQFF. The CDR3 region has the DNA TGTGCCACCAGTGATCCACTTTTAGGCTCCTACAATGAGCAGTTCTTC.

About this clonotype: Possible read error: a much larger clone is one base away. The rearrangement links TRBV29-1 to TRBJ1-2, with D perhaps matching TRBD1 (6 bases). The CDR3 runs to 13 residues. Looked up from germline, CDR1 is SQVTM and CDR2 is ANQGSEA. The CDR3 sequence: CSVGSATGPYYAF. The CDR3 DNA sequence: TGCAGCGTGGGATCAGCGACAGGCCCTTACTACGCCTTC.

The V call is TRBV5-1, the J call TRBJ1-4, with a possible D match to TRBD1 (5 bases). This CDR3 is 13 amino acids long. V lost 2 bases, J lost 8 bases, and 10 bases lay in between. The germline V gene encodes CDR1 SGHRS and CDR2 YFSETQ. Written as DNA, the CDR3 is TGCGCCAGCAGCTTTTCCGGGGCGGAAAAACTGTTTTTT. Its translation: CASSFSGAEKLFF. The complete variable domain, with remaining parts taken from reference TRBV5-1 and TRBJ1-4, reads KAGVTQTPRYLIKTRGQQVTLSCSPISGHRSVSWYQQTPGQGLQFLFEYFSETQRNKGNFPGRFSGRQFSNSRSEMNVSTLELGDSALYLCASSFSGAEKLFFGSGTQLSVL.

This clonotype appeared many times. V is TRBV12-3 or TRBV12-4 and J is TRBJ2-2; TRBD1 might be the D (6 bases). There are 15 residues in the CDR3. V was trimmed by 5 bases and J by 0 bases, leaving 10 bases between them. The CDR3 sequence: CASSRQAPNTGELFF. The CDR3 nucleotides are TGTGCCAGCAGTCGACAGGCCCCGAACACCGGGGAGCTGTTTTTT.

In the case of this clonotype: One junction end does not reproduce the germline sequence, and a read error may be involved. The chain combines TRBV11-2 with TRBJ2-7; D possibly corresponds to TRBD1 (5 bases). The CDR3 has 13 amino acids. Germline CDR1 SGHAT, CDR2 FQNNGV. The CDR3 coding sequence is TGTGCCAGCAGCTCAACAGGCCCCTACGGGCAGTACTTC. It translates to CASSSTGPYGQYF.

This chain links TRBV7-3 with TRBJ2-1, with D unclear. The germline CDR1 and CDR2 sequences are SGHTA and FQGTGA. The CDR3 sequence is 13 residues long. Trimming stripped 4 bases from V and 5 bases from J, with 9 bases between. In DNA form, the CDR3 reads TGTGCCAGCAGCTCCCCCCCTCACAATGAGCAGTTCTTC. Protein: CASSSPPHNEQFF. The full variable domain, completed using reference TRBV7-3 and TRBJ2-1, is GAGVSQTPSNKVTEKGKYVELRCDPISGHTALYWYRQSLGQGPEFLIYFQGTGAADDSGLPNDRFFAVRPEGSVSTLKIQRTERGDSAVYLCASSSPPHNEQFFGPGTRLTVL.

The chain couples TRBV5-5 to TRBJ2-1; 9 bases line up with TRBD2. The CDR3 is made up of 16 amino acids. Germline V gene sequence: CDR1 SGHKS, CDR2 YYEKEE (reference sequence). Trimming cost V 2 bases and J 7 bases; bases outside gene matches: 10. The CDR3 coding sequence is TGTGCCAGCAGCTTTTCCGCGGGGGGGCTCTGGAATGAGCAGTTCTTC. Protein sequence: CASSFSAGGLWNEQFF.

J is TRBJ2-1 and V is TRBV2, with TRBD2 identical over 7 bases. The CDR3 contains 16 residues. Germline V gene sequence: CDR1 SNHLY, CDR2 FYNNEI. V shed 4 bases, J shed 0 bases, and the junction held 6 bases outside the gene matches. The CDR3 DNA sequence: TGTGCCAGCAGTGGAACCCGGACTAGCTCCTACAATGAGCAGTTCTTC. It codes for CASSGTRTSSYNEQFF.

The CDR3 DNA reads as TGTGCCATCAGGGACAGTACCGGGGAGCTGTTTTTT. Encoded protein: CAIRDSTGELFF. This rearrangement joins TRBV10-3 to TRBJ2-2; a weak D match, TRBD1 (6 bases). The V gene's germline CDR1 is ENHRY and CDR2 SYGVKD. With 6 bases removed from V and 5 bases from J, the gap between germline ends came to 7 bases. The CDR3 has 12 amino acids.

This clonotype was observed many times. V is TRBV13 and J is TRBJ2-5; D remains unclear. Trimming removed 4 bases from V and 4 bases from J, with 10 bases in between. The CDR3 consists of 13 residues. Germline V gives CDR1 PRHDT, CDR2 FYEKMQ (reference sequence). The CDR3 reads CASSSRTVETQYF. The CDR3 DNA reads as TGTGCCAGCAGCTCCCGGACGGTAGAGACCCAGTACTTC.

This chain connects TRBV10-2 to TRBJ2-1; 9 bases match TRBD2. Germline V gene lookup returns CDR1 WSHSY and CDR2 SAAADI. V lost 3 bases to trimming and J lost 10 bases; unmatched junction nucleotides: 7. This CDR3 comprises 14 residues. The DNA of the CDR3 is TGCGCCAGCAGTGAAAGCGGGAGGCTGAAAGAGCAGTTCTTC. It specifies CASSESGRLKEQFF.

This clonotype was counted between two and nine times. The rearrangement uses TRBV20-1 and TRBJ2-7; 12 nucleotides line up with TRBD2. Unmatched junction bases numbered 13, after V lost 3 bases and J lost 4 bases. The CDR3 totals 17 residues. Germline V gives CDR1 DFQATT, CDR2 SNEGSKA (reference sequence). CDR3 amino acids: CSASGLAGGPREYEQYF. In DNA, the CDR3 is TGCAGTGCTAGCGGGCTAGCGGGAGGGCCGAGGGAGTACGAGCAGTACTTC.

This chain joins TRBV4-1 and TRBJ2-1, with 9 bases matching TRBD1. Germline lookup yields CDR1 MGHRA and CDR2 YSYEKL. V was clipped by 1 base and J by 5 bases; unmatched bases: 3. The CDR3 is made up of 15 amino acids. For the CDR3, the DNA is TGCGCCAGCAGCCAAGGGGACAGGGTGCACAATGAGCAGTTCTTC. Its protein is CASSQGDRVHNEQFF.

This chain joins TRBV5-1 and TRBJ2-2; D uncertain. Germline V gene lookup returns CDR1 SGHRS and CDR2 YFSETQ. There are 16 residues in the CDR3. Trimming cost V 4 bases and J 0 bases, with 13 bases left between them. The CDR3 DNA is TGCGCCAGCAGCCTCTCTACATCGGCGAACACCGGGGAGCTGTTTTTT. Protein: CASSLSTSANTGELFF.

The chain carries TRBV20-1 and TRBJ2-3, with D uncertain. From germline, CDR1 is DFQATT and CDR2 SNEGSKA (reference sequence). Trimming took 3 bases from V and 6 from J, leaving 13 bases between them. The CDR3 consists of 13 residues. The CDR3 here is CSARFEGLDTQYF. CDR3 DNA sequence: TGCAGTGCTAGGTTTGAAGGGTTGGATACGCAGTATTTT.